The clone carrying this T cell receptor (beta chain) was seen more than once but under ten times. What it recognizes is unknown. One entry per CDR3 protein, called by TCRdb with MiXCR from the reads. This table holds some 900,000 distinct CDR3 sequences, about 30% found once. The source of the sample is a study of T cell repertoires in cytomegalovirus infection. Turning to the study itself: CMV epitopes that were recently identified and HLA-C-restricted were used alongside well-studied HLA-B-restricted ones. Signatures in public TCR beta sequences pointed to both CMV infection and matching HLA type.

Whole-study findings and limits: The cumulative frequency of public TCR beta families distinguished individuals who carried CMV together with the relevant HLA. Predominance within the ex vivo response was attributable to HLA-C-restricted CMV-specific TCR beta clonotypes.

V was clipped by 3 bases and J by 9 bases, with 15 bases between them. The V gene's germline CDR1 is MNHEY and CDR2 SVGAGI. The length of the CDR3 is 14 residues. The clonotype originates from a human donor in good health (CMV status not recorded). Some clones in this sample may be carry-over from other donors' samples. This sequence joins TRBV6-5 and TRBJ2-1; TRBD1 is a possible D gene (5 bases). Sequencing was performed on cultured CD8+ T cells from PBMCs, taken from culture after CMV antigen stimulation. CDR3 protein: CASSYGAPQGEQFF. The CDR3 DNA reads TGTGCCAGCAGTTATGGGGCCCCTCAGGGTGAGCAGTTCTTC.